This T cell receptor beta chain comes out of a study of cytomegalovirus exposure and HLA in healthy donors. General study points: Immune exposure information available was restricted to CMV serostatus. Further analysis was carried out later, and it showed several of the most significant clusters appearing linked to common viral pathogens.

Each donor was healthy, and each was a bone marrow donor. Trimming at V came to 5 bases and at J to 6 bases, leaving 20 bases not matched to a gene. Germline V gene lookup returns CDR1 SGHTA and CDR2 FQGNSA. The CDR3 consists of 18 residues. In regard to this clone: What it recognizes is unknown.

Both 60 Vbeta primers and 13 Jbeta primers went into the PCR. Assay: immunoSEQ multiplex PCR; the TCRdb copy retains only in-frame clones and omits some. The sample shows under 150,000 clones, 75% to 90% of them seen only once. The TCR originated in a man aged 25 to 45 in good health and CMV-seronegative. The rearrangement uses TRBV7-2 and TRBJ2-7; 9 bases align to TRBD1. The sequenced material came from PBMCs. The CDR3, as DNA: TGTGCCAGCAGCCCTAATGGACAGGGGTATTCCCTCCCAGCCGAGCAGTACTTC. Translating gives CASSPNGQGYSLPAEQYF.